These 12 T cell receptor beta chains were all obtained from the same sample, sequenced in a study of blood T cell repertoires in COVID-19. Sequencing used immunoSEQ multiplex PCR; TCRdb keeps in-frame clones, though not all of them. This sample carries under 350,000 clones, 85% to 90% of them seen once, and the ten largest clones take about 4.2%. Sequencing used PBMCs or T cells enriched from blood (not recorded which). The receptors originated from a man aged 30 to 39 who had recovered from COVID-19.

The chain couples TRBV19 to TRBJ1-1, with D hard to call. V dropped 5 bases and J dropped 4 bases, with 20 bases sitting between them. CDR3 length: 16 residues. Germline V gene sequence: CDR1 LNHDA, CDR2 SQIVND (reference sequence). Here the CDR3 reads CASSPFGQAMLTEAFF. Written as DNA, the CDR3 is TGTGCCAGTAGTCCTTTCGGTCAGGCGATGCTCACTGAAGCTTTCTTT.

This sequence joins TRBV5-4 and TRBJ2-1, with 11 bases fitting TRBD2. The germline gives CDR1 SGHNT, CDR2 YYREEE (reference sequence). The CDR3 extends over 17 amino acids. The V gene end was trimmed by 3 bases and the J gene end by 4 bases; junction bases not matched to a gene: 9. CDR3 coding DNA: TGTGCCAGCAGCTCCCGGGGTAGCGGGGGGGGTTACAATGAGCAGTTCTTC. This encodes CASSSRGSGGGYNEQFF.

This clone appeared once. V gene TRBV19 combines with J gene TRBJ2-7, with TRBD2 matching 12 bases. The CDR3 consists of 13 residues. V lost 8 bases to trimming and J lost 5 bases; unmatched junction nucleotides: 4. Per the germline V gene, CDR1 is LNHDA and CDR2 is SQIVND (reference sequence). The CDR3 region has the DNA TGTGCCAGTGAAGGACTAGCGGGACACGAGCAGTACTTC. It codes for CASEGLAGHEQYF.

This clone was observed once. The chain links TRBV13 to TRBJ1-4, with a weak D call TRBD1 (5 bases). This CDR3 has 17 amino acids. V was cut by 4 bases and J by 4 bases, with 19 bases left in between. The germline gives CDR1 PRHDT, CDR2 FYEKMQ (reference sequence). The CDR3 loop is CASSSRAPPLLNEKLFF. The CDR3 nucleotides read TGTGCCAGCAGCTCCAGGGCCCCTCCCCTGCTTAATGAAAAACTGTTTTTT.

The CDR3 here is CASRLTSGTLLNEQFF. DNA for the CDR3: TGCGCCAGCAGGTTGACTAGCGGGACTTTACTCAATGAGCAGTTCTTC. The chain has TRBV4-1 and TRBJ2-1; 11 nucleotides agree with TRBD2. Germline trimming cut 6 bases from V and 6 bases from J; bases unmatched to any gene: 10. The CDR3 is 16 amino acids. Germline V gene sequence: CDR1 MGHRA, CDR2 YSYEKL.

CDR3 in amino acids: CASSAAGGDTEAFF. CDR3 bases: TGTGCCAGCAGCGCGGCAGGGGGAGACACTGAAGCTTTCTTT. The genes are TRBV7-2 and TRBJ1-1, with 7 nucleotides matching TRBD1. V lost 5 bases to trimming and J lost 3 bases; unmatched junction nucleotides: 6. The CDR3 spans 14 residues. Germline V lookup: CDR1 SGHTA, CDR2 FQGNSA. The whole variable domain, filled in from reference TRBV7-2 and TRBJ1-1, reads GAGVSQSPSNKVTEKGKDVELRCDPISGHTALYWYRQSLGQGLEFLIYFQGNSAPDKSGLPSDRFSAERTGGSVSTLTIQRTQQEDSAVYLCASSAAGGDTEAFFGQGTRLTVV.

This chain connects TRBV5-1 to TRBJ1-1; perhaps TRBD1 as D (5 bases). Germline V lookup: CDR1 SGHRS, CDR2 YFSETQ. The V gene lost 2 bases and the J gene lost 5 bases, with 10 bases spanning the gap. The CDR3 contains 13 residues. As DNA, the CDR3 is TGCGCCAGCAGCTTCCCCGACAGAACTGAAGCTTTCTTT. This gives the protein CASSFPDRTEAFF.

V is TRBV7-9 and J is TRBJ2-7; TRBD2 aligns across 7 bases. The CDR3 loop spans 15 amino acids. J gave up 4 bases and V 3 bases, and 9 bases lay outside the gene matches. Looked up from germline, CDR1 is SEHNR and CDR2 is FQNEAQ (reference sequence). The CDR3 DNA is TGTGCCAGCAGCTTCGGACTAGAGGGTGGATACGAGCAGTACTTC. It specifies CASSFGLEGGYEQYF. The whole variable domain, remainder taken from reference TRBV7-9 and TRBJ2-7, is DTGVSQNPRHKITKRGQNVTFRCDPISEHNRLYWYRQTLGQGPEFLTYFQNEAQLEKSRLLSDRFSAERPKGSFSTLEIQRTEQGDSAMYLCASSFGLEGGYEQYFGPGTRLTVT.

The chain recombines TRBV6-6 with TRBJ2-7; the match to TRBD1 covers 7 bases. This CDR3 contains 14 residues. The V gene end was trimmed by 10 bases and the J gene end by 2 bases; junction bases not matched to a gene: 11. The germline CDR1 and CDR2 sequences are MNHNY and SVGAGI (reference sequence). CDR3 DNA sequence: TGTGCCACGAGACAGGGAACCTACCCCTACGAGCAGTACTTC. It yields the protein CATRQGTYPYEQYF.

This chain uses TRBV5-1 with TRBJ2-2; 8 bases line up with TRBD1. The CDR3 is made up of 16 amino acids. Germline V gives CDR1 SGHRS, CDR2 YFSETQ. The V segment lost 5 bases and the J segment 1 base; nucleotides outside the gene matches: 7. Here the CDR3 DNA reads TGCGCCAGCAGTTCCCTGGGGACAGGGAACACCGGGGAGCTGTTTTTT. This codes for CASSSLGTGNTGELFF.

This clone was picked up many times. This specimen includes other DNA sequences encoding the same CDR3. This chain's CDR3 is CASSRGVSTDTQYF. The CDR3 region has the DNA TGTGCCAGCAGCCGGGGGGTTAGCACAGATACGCAGTATTTT. This chain joins TRBV3-1 (or the pseudogene TRBV3-2) and TRBJ2-3; perhaps TRBD2 as D (6 bases). The CDR3 runs to 14 residues. The ends were cut back, 4 bases at V and 0 bases at J, with 8 bases in the middle. Germline V gene lookup returns CDR1 LGHDT and CDR2 YNNKEL (reference sequence).

In its sample, this clone was seen once. The V and J genes are TRBV19 and TRBJ1-2, with D possibly TRBD1 on 5 matching bases. The V gene's germline CDR1 is LNHDA and CDR2 SQIVND (reference sequence). The CDR3 runs to 17 residues. Trimming took off 0 bases at V and 8 bases at J, with 22 bases between the two ends. The CDR3 loop is CASSIDLSAGKTFGYTF. The CDR3 DNA is TGTGCCAGTAGTATAGATCTATCGGCAGGGAAGACTTTCGGCTACACCTTC.